This TCR beta chain stems from a study of Ad26.COV2.S vaccination and SARS-CoV-2 variants. Treatment indicated: around 19 received Ad26.COV2.S at low or high dose, single or two shots; about five received placebo; per-sample allocation not given. Collection of the samples took place on day 63 after the first injection of vaccine or placebo. The CDR3 extends over 14 amino acids. Unmatched junction bases numbered 7, after V lost 5 bases and J lost 6 bases. CDR1 is LGHNA and CDR2 is YNFKEQ in the germline V gene. The table came from immunoSEQ multiplex PCR; TCRdb's copy has only in-frame clones and leaves some out. The profile shows under 550,000 clones, 70% to 90% of them singletons.

This sequence joins TRBV4-2 and TRBJ1-2; 9 positions match TRBD1. Sequencing was performed on peripheral blood, taken in a trial of Ad26.COV2.S vaccine versus placebo. The source of this sequence is a person aged 18-60 years who received the Ad26.COV2.S COVID-19 vaccine or a placebo. CDR3 nucleotides: TGTGCCAGCAGCGATGGACAGGGGTATAATGGCTACACCTTC. The encoded protein is CASSDGQGYNGYTF.